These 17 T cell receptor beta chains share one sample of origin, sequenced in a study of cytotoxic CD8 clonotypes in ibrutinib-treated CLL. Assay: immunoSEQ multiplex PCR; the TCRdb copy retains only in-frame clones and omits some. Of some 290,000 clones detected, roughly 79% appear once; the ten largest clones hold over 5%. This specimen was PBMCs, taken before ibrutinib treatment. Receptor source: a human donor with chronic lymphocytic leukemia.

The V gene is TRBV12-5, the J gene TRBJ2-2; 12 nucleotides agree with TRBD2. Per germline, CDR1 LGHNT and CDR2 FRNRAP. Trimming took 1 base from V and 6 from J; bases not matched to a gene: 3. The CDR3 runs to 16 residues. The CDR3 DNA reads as TGTGCTAGTGGTTTGGGGACTAGCGGGACCTCCGGGGAGCTGTTTTTT. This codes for CASGLGTSGTSGELFF.

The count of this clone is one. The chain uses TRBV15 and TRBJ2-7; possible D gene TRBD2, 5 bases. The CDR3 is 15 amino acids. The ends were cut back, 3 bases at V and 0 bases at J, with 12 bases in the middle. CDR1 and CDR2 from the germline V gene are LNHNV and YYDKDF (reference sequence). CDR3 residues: CATSSFSAFSYEQYF. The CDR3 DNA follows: TGTGCCACCAGCAGTTTTAGCGCGTTCTCCTACGAGCAGTACTTC.

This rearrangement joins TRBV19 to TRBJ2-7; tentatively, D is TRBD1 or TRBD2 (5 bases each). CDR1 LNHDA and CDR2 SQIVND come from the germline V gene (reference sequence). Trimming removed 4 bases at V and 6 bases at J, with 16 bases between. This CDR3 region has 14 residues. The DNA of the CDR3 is TGTGCCAGTAGTACGACCCTTTGGGGGACCGAGCAGTACTTC. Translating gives CASSTTLWGTEQYF.

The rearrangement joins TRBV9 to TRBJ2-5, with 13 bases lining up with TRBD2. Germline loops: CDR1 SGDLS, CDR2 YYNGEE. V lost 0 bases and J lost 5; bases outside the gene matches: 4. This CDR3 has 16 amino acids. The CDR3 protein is CASSVVGLAGAETQYF. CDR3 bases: TGTGCCAGCAGCGTAGTAGGACTAGCGGGAGCTGAGACCCAGTACTTC. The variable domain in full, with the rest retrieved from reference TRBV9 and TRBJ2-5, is DSGVTQTPKHLITATGQRVTLRCSPRSGDLSVYWYQQSLDQGLQFLIQYYNGEERAKGNILERFSAQQFPDLHSELNLSSLELGDSALYFCASSVVGLAGAETQYFGPGTRLLVL.

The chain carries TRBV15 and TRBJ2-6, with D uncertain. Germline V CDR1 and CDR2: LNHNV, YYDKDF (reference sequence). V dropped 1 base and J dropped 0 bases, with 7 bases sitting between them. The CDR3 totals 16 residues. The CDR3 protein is CATSRVSLSGANVLTF. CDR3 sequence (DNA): TGTGCCACCAGCAGAGTATCCCTCTCTGGGGCCAACGTCCTGACTTTC.

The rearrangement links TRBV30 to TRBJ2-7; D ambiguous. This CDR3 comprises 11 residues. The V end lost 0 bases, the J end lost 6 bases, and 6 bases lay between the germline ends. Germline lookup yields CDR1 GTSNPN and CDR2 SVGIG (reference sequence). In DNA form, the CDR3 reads TGTGCCTGGAGTGTAACCGGCGAGCAGTACTTC. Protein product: CAWSVTGEQYF.

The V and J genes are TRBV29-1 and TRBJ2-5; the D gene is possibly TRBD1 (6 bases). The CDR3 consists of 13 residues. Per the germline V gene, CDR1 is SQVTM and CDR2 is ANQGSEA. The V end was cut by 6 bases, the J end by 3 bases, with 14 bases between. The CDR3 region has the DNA TGCAGCGTAGGGACATTTATAGAAGAGACCCAGTACTTC. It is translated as CSVGTFIEETQYF.

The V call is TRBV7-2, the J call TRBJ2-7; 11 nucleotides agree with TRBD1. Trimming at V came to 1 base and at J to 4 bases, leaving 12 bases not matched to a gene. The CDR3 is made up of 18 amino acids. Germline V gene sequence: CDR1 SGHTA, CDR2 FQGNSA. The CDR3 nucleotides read TGTGCCAGCAGCTTAGGCCGAGGGACAGGGGGTCGAGGGTACGAGCAGTACTTC. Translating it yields CASSLGRGTGGRGYEQYF.

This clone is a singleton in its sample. CDR3 sequence: CASTPTGGLAPNTGELFF. Written as DNA, the CDR3 is TGTGCCAGCACCCCGACAGGGGGGTTAGCGCCGAACACCGGGGAGCTGTTTTTT. The chain combines TRBV9 with TRBJ2-2; 9 nucleotides align to TRBD1. Germline CDR1 and CDR2: SGDLS and YYNGEE. There are 18 residues in the CDR3. V lost 6 bases to trimming and J lost 0 bases; unmatched junction nucleotides: 12.

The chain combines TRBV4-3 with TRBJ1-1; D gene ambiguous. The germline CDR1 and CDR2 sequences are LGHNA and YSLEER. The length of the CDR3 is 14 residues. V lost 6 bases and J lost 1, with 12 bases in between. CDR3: CASRKDLRNTEAFF. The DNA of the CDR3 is TGCGCCAGCAGGAAGGATCTTAGGAACACTGAAGCTTTCTTT.

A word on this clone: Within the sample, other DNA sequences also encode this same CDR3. The CDR3 bases are TGTGCCAGCAGTTTATCAGGGCGATCCCCCTACGAGCAGTACTTC. It specifies CASSLSGRSPYEQYF. V gene TRBV27 combines with J gene TRBJ2-7; D ambiguous. Germline lookup yields CDR1 MNHEY and CDR2 SMNVEV (reference sequence). The CDR3 is 15 residues long. V lost 0 bases and J 2 bases, leaving 11 bases between the germline ends.

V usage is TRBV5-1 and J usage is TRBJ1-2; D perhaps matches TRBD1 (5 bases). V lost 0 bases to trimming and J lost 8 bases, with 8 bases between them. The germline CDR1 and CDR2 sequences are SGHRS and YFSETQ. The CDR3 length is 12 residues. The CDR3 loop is CASSLAGEGYTF. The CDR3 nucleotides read TGCGCCAGCAGCTTGGCGGGGGAAGGCTACACCTTC.

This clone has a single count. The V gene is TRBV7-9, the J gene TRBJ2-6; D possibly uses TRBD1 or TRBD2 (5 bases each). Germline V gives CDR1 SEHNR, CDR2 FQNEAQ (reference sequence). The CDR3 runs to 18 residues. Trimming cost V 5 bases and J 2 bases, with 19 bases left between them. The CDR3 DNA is TGTGCCAGCAGCACAACCCCCGGTGGGGGAACTGGGGCCAACGTCCTGACTTTC. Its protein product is CASSTTPGGGTGANVLTF.

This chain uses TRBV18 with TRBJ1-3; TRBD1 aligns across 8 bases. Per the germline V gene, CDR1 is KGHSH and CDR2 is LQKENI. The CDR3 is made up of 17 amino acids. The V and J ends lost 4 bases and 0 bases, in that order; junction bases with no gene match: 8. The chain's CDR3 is CASSRWTGTHSGNTIYF. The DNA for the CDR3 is TGTGCCAGCTCACGCTGGACAGGGACCCACTCTGGAAACACCATATATTTT.

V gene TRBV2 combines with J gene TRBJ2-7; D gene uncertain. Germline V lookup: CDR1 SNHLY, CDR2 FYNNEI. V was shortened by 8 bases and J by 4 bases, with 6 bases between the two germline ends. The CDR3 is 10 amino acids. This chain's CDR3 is CASGDYEQYF. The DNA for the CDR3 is TGTGCCAGCGGGGATTACGAGCAGTACTTC.

CDR3 nucleotides: TGCGCCAGCAGCCAAAAACCCCGGGGCTCAGGCTACAATGAGCAGTTCTTC. Translated, it gives CASSQKPRGSGYNEQFF. This chain uses TRBV4-3 with TRBJ2-1, with D perhaps being TRBD1 or TRBD2 (5 bases each). The CDR3 runs 17 residues. Germline assignment: CDR1 LGHNA and CDR2 YSLEER. V lost 2 bases and J lost 3, with 17 bases in between.

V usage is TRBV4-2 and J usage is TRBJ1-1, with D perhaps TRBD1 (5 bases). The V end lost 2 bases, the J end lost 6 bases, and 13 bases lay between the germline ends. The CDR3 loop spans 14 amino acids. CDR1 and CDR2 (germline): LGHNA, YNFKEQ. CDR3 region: CASSQQGFVAEAFF. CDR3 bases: TGTGCCAGCAGCCAACAGGGTTTCGTTGCTGAAGCTTTCTTT.